A few counts support the clone carrying this T cell receptor beta chain. The V segment lost 3 bases and the J segment 0 bases; nucleotides outside the gene matches: 7. This CDR3 comprises 18 residues. CDR1 is ENHRY, CDR2 SYGVKD, per germline. Amplification of TCR beta CDR3 regions was performed using RNA transcripts as template. HTBI primers were used for first-round RT-PCR of the TCR CDR3. TCRdb re-analysed the multiplex PCR reads in MiXCR, keeping a single row per CDR3 protein. The table includes over 500,000 distinct CDR3 sequences, approximately 15% detected once. The data were obtained in a study of T cells in Graves' hyperthyroidism and ophthalmopathy.

The TCR was taken from a woman in her thirties or forties with Graves' hyperthyroidism. The sample was blood. The chain employs TRBV10-3 and TRBJ2-4, with 11 nucleotides matching TRBD2. CDR3 DNA sequence: TGTGCCATCAGTGAAGGGCTAGCGGGAGGAGTAGCCAAAAACATTCAGTACTTC. Its protein is CAISEGLAGGVAKNIQYF.